This T cell receptor beta chain emerged from a study of blood T cell repertoires in COVID-19. Study summary: COVID-19 samples collected from the United States, Italy and Spain covered acute and convalescent phases. In each case, the material was cDNA or gDNA derived from T cells, B-cell-depleted T cells, or PBMCs.

Per the study methods: Reference gene primer amplification gave estimated nucleated cell counts. Using immunoSEQ multiplex PCR, the repertoire was profiled, and TCRdb retains in-frame clones only, with some absent. D and trimming were read from the DNA, whereas the V and J calls and clone size are those reported in that table. Among 180,000 or so clones listed, about 90% were seen once. Per germline, CDR1 MGHDK and CDR2 SYGVNS. V shed 2 bases and J shed 3 bases, with 18 bases lying between them. The CDR3 sequence is 17 residues long. Specimen: peripheral blood. This receptor was obtained from a man in his forties with active or convalescent COVID-19. The rearrangement links TRBV25-1 to TRBJ2-3, with a tentative D call TRBD1 (7 bases). The CDR3 protein is CASSEGRWRGQTDTQYF. The CDR3 DNA reads TGTGCCAGCAGTGAAGGGCGTTGGAGGGGGCAAACAGATACGCAGTATTTT.